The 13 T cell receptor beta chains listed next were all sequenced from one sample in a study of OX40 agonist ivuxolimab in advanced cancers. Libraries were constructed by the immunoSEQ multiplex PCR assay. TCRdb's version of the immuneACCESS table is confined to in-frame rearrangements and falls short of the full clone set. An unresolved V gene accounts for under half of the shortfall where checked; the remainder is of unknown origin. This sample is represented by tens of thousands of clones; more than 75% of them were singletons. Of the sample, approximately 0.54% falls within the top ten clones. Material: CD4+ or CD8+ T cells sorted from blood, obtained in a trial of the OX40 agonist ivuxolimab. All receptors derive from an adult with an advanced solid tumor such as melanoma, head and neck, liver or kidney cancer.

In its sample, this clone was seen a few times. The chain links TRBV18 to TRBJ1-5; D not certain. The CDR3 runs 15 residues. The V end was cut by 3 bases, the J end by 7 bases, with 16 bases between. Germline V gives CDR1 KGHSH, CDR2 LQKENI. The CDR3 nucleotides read TGTGCCAGCTCACCTGGGGTGAACAGCCTACAGCCCCAGCATTTT. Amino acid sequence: CASSPGVNSLQPQHF.

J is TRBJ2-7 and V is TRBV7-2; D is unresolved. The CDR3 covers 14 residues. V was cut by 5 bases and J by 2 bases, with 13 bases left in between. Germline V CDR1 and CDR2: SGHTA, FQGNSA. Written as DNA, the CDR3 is TGTGCCAGCAGCCCCCGAGCTGGACCCTACGAGCAGTACTTC. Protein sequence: CASSPRAGPYEQYF. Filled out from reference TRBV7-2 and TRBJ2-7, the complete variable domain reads GAGVSQSPSNKVTEKGKDVELRCDPISGHTALYWYRQSLGQGLEFLIYFQGNSAPDKSGLPSDRFSAERTGGSVSTLTIQRTQQEDSAVYLCASSPRAGPYEQYFGPGTRLTVT.

CDR3 loop: CATSKGLFTDTQYF. CDR3 DNA sequence: TGTGCCACCAGCAAGGGACTTTTCACAGATACGCAGTATTTT. This chain links TRBV15 with TRBJ2-3; weak D call: TRBD2 (6 bases). This CDR3 region has 14 residues. V shed 4 bases and J shed 2 bases, with 10 bases lying between them. Germline loops: CDR1 LNHNV, CDR2 YYDKDF (reference sequence).

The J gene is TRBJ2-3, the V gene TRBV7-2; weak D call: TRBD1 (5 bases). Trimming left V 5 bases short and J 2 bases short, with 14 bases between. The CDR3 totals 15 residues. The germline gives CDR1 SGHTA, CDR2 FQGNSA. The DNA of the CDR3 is TGTGCCAGCAGCCCCGGGCCAGGGCTCACAGATACGCAGTATTTT. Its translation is CASSPGPGLTDTQYF.

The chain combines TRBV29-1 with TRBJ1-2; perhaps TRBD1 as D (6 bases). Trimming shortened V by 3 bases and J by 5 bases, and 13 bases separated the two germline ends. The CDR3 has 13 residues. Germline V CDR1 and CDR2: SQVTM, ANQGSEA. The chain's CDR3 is CSVDRRTVYGYTF. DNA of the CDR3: TGCAGCGTTGATCGCCGGACAGTTTATGGCTACACCTTC. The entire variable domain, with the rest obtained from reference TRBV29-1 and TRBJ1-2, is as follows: SAVISQKPSRDICQRGTSLTIQCQVDSQVTMMFWYRQQPGQSLTLIATANQGSEATYESGFVIDKFPISRPNLTFSTLTVSNMSPEDSSIYLCSVDRRTVYGYTFGSGTRLTVV.

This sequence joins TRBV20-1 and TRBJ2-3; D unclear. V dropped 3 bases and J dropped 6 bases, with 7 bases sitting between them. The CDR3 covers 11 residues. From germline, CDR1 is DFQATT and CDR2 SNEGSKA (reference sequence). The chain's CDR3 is CSASLVDTQYF. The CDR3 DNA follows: TGCAGTGCTAGTCTAGTGGATACGCAGTATTTT.

The CDR3 DNA reads TGTGCCAGCAAGTGGACTAGAATGTATGATACGCAGTATTTT. Translated, it gives CASKWTRMYDTQYF. V gene TRBV6-1 combines with J gene TRBJ2-3; 7 positions agree with TRBD2. The V gene end was trimmed by 7 bases and the J gene end by 6 bases; junction bases not matched to a gene: 10. This CDR3 contains 14 residues. From germline, CDR1 is MNHNS and CDR2 SASEGT.

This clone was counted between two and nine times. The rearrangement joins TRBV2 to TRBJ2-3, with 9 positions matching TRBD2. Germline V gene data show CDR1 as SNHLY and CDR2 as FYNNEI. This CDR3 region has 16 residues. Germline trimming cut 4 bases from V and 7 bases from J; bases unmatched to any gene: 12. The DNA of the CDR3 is TGTGCCAGCAGTGTCCGCGTAGCGGGAGAGGGAAATACGCAGTATTTT. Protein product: CASSVRVAGEGNTQYF.

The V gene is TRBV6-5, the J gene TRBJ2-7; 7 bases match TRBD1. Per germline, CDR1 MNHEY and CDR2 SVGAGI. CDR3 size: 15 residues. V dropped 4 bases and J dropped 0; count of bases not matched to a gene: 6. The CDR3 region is CASSSLGTASYEQYF. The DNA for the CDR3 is TGTGCCAGCAGTTCCCTCGGGACAGCCTCCTACGAGCAGTACTTC.

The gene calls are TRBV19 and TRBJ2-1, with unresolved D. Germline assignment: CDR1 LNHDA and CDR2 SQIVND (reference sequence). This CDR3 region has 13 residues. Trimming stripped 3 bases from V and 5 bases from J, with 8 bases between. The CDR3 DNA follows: TGTGCCAGTAGTATGAGAAGGAACAATGAGCAGTTCTTC. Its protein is CASSMRRNNEQFF.

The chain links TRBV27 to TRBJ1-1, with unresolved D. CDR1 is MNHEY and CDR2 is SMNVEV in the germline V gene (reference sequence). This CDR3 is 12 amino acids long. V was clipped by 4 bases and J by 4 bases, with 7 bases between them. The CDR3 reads CASSSPGTEAFF. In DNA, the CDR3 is TGTGCCAGCAGTTCCCCCGGCACTGAAGCTTTCTTT.

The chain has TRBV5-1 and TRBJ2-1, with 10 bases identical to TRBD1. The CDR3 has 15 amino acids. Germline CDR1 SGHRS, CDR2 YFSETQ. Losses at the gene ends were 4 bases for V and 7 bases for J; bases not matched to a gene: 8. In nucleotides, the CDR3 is TGCGCCAGCAGCCAGGCCGGGACAGGGGAGAATGAGCAGTTCTTC. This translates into CASSQAGTGENEQFF.

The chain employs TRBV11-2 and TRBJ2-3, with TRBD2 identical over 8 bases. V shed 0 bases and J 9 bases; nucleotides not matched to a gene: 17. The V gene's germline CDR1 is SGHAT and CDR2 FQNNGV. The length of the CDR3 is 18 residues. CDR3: CASSLDLWGSGVTKTQYF. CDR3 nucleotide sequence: TGTGCCAGCAGCTTAGATCTATGGGGTAGCGGGGTAACGAAGACGCAGTATTTT.